This T cell receptor beta chain was sequenced in a study of HIV-infected patients and healthy controls. In the study overall: By the second bleed, viral load was undetectable in about 65% of the 16 patients.

Trimming shortened V by 5 bases and J by 1 base, and 11 bases separated the two germline ends. The CDR3 contains 13 residues. Germline loops: CDR1 DFQATT, CDR2 SNEGSKA (reference sequence). Roughly three months, about 14 weeks, into antiretroviral therapy, follow-up blood was collected. All unsorted peripheral T cells were captured because whole blood was used without fractionation. cDNA was made from around 0.45 ug RNA using alpha and beta constant primers. Each of the alpha and beta chains got its own library through chain-specific third strand synthesis with indices. TCRdb passed the 5' RACE reads through MiXCR, listing each CDR3 protein once. The data hold about 14,000 distinct CDR3 sequences, with 9% to 15% observed a single time.

The receptor's source is an adult with HIV infection. The donor label of this sample is uncertain. This rearrangement joins TRBV20-1 to TRBJ1-1; D call uncertain. This specimen consisted of blood, obtained during antiretroviral therapy. CDR3 DNA sequence: TGCAGTGCTCCTTCAACAGAGAACACTGAAGCTTTCTTT. It is translated as CSAPSTENTEAFF.